This T cell receptor beta chain was captured by sequencing in a study of shared T cell receptors in the human thymus (dated by TCRdb to about 2021). At the level of the whole study: The study investigated the way shared, self-reactive T-cell receptor alpha chains are produced in the human thymus.

From the cysteine up to the phenylalanine, the CDR3 has a length of 14 residues. Of all the DNA, just the CDR3 is kept, 42 bases in frame from base 1. Trimming costs V 3 bases and J 4 bases, and their ends lie 13 bases apart. CDR1 and CDR2 were assigned from the germline V gene as MGHRA and YSYEKL. The library came from the immunoSEQ multiplex PCR assay. In its TCRdb copy, this immuneACCESS table keeps in-frame sequences only and misses some clones. Where compared with another copy, unresolved V genes explain less than half of these, and the others have no known cause. Recorded for this sample are hundreds of thousands of clones; 80% to 90% of them occurred a single time. 0.0094% of the sample is held by the ten biggest clonotypes. Notes on this clone: This clone's antigen is unknown. Per-nucleotide qualities are absent, and no much larger clonotype sits a single base away.

This sample also appeared in a second study, on human thymus T cells. Per the second study: Immunologically healthy infants undergoing open corrective cardiac surgery for congenital heart defects in Finland were used as donors. Thymus tissue was obtained as surgical resects removed during corrective cardiac surgery. V and J gene segment usage appeared biased in both thymic and peripheral blood repertoires. According to the related research, thymic TCR repertoires were highly overlapping among unrelated individuals. The study used under 10 infant thymus samples plus four related peripheral blood samples to characterize TCR alpha and beta repertoires. Donor ages ranged from about 7 to 244 days, and the cohort comprised over 5 male and a couple of female infants. Thymocytes were released mechanically from tissue and stored at -70 °C as pellets of 10-30 million cells. Genomic DNA was extracted from frozen cell pellets with a QIAsymphony instrument. Using the immunoSEQ multiplex PCR assay, the TCRB and TCRAD loci were amplified from a standardized quantity of quality-controlled genomic DNA. Amplicons spanned the V(D)J region at a length sufficient to cover the CDR3 and identify V and J genes. The commercial immunoSEQ service was used to sequence amplicons on an Illumina platform. Primer bias and sequencing errors were corrected as previously described, and TCRAD and TCRB were defined on the basis of the IMGT database. Repertoires were analysed with immunoSEQ Analyzer 3.0 and VDJTools, covering basic statistics, V/J segment usage, diversity estimates, rarefaction and pairwise overlap. Diversity was estimated with Chao1, ChaoE, Efron-Thisted, Shannon and inverse Simpson indices, and also on datasets down-sampled to the smallest sample. For repertoire overlap, CDR3 nucleotide sequence, V gene and J gene had to match strictly, and clustering was done by Jaccard-based multidimensional scaling. On average, thymus samples yielded 650,000 to 1,000,000 unique TCRB clonotypes, whereas blood samples yielded 75,000 to 95,000.

The TCR was taken from a boy under two years old with a congenital heart defect. Donor details come from another sample of the same person, matched by shared clones. Sequenced material: thymocytes. The chain is made from TRBV4-1 and TRBJ2-7; matching of 6 bases hints at TRBD2 as the D gene. For the CDR3, the sequence is CASSHSPGRYEQYF. The bases are TGCGCCAGCAGCCATTCTCCAGGGAGGTACGAGCAGTACTTC.